These 16 T cell receptor beta chains share one sample of origin, sequenced in a study of cytomegalovirus exposure and HLA in healthy donors. In the PCR, 60 Vbeta and 13 Jbeta primers were used. TCRdb keeps only in-frame clones here, not all; method: immunoSEQ multiplex PCR. The sample lists about 190,000 clones, approximately 80% occurring once. Material: PBMCs. The source is a woman in her forties or fifties in good health and CMV-seropositive.

This clone was detected a few times. CDR3: CASSLGPYYGYTF. CDR3 bases: TGTGCCAGCAGCTTGGGGCCCTACTATGGCTACACCTTC. The genes are TRBV6-5 and TRBJ1-2; a weak D match, TRBD1 (5 bases). The V gene lost 6 bases and the J gene lost 3 bases, with 11 bases spanning the gap. The CDR3 has 13 amino acids. Germline V gives CDR1 MNHEY, CDR2 SVGAGI.

The chain recombines TRBV6-6 with TRBJ2-2, with TRBD2 matching 7 bases. Trimming removed 6 bases from V and 0 bases from J; junction bases left unmatched: 7. The CDR3 sequence is 16 residues long. The V gene's germline CDR1 is MNHNY and CDR2 SVGAGI (reference sequence). The CDR3 nucleotides are TGTGCCAGCAGCCCCATGGGACTAACGAACACCGGGGAGCTGTTTTTT. Translation gives CASSPMGLTNTGELFF.

The chain uses TRBV6-1 and TRBJ1-1; TRBD1 matches 8 bases. This CDR3 has 12 residues. After removal of 6 bases from V and 7 bases from J, the junction contained 4 bases not matched to a gene. Germline CDR1 reads MNHNS; CDR2 reads SASEGT. DNA of the CDR3: TGTGCCAGCAGACGACAGGGGAGTGAAGCTTTCTTT. This codes for CASRRQGSEAFF.

This clone was seen a few times. The chain joins TRBV10-1 to TRBJ1-2; TRBD1 agrees at 7 bases. Per the germline V gene, CDR1 is WNHNN and CDR2 is SYGVQD (reference sequence). The CDR3 loop spans 11 amino acids. V lost 7 bases to trimming and J lost 6 bases; unmatched junction nucleotides: 2. The CDR3 sequence is CASIRGDGYTF. The CDR3 coding sequence is TGCGCCAGCATCAGGGGGGATGGCTACACCTTC.

This sequence joins TRBV10-1 and TRBJ2-1; weak D call: TRBD2 (5 bases). Trimming shortened V by 0 bases and J by 4 bases, and 10 bases separated the two germline ends. Germline V CDR1 and CDR2: WNHNN, SYGVQD (reference sequence). The CDR3 covers 15 residues. The CDR3 sequence: CASSESRVQYNEQFF. In DNA, the CDR3 is TGCGCCAGCAGTGAGTCGAGGGTCCAGTACAATGAGCAGTTCTTC.

This sequence joins TRBV27 and TRBJ2-1; 9 positions match TRBD1. The CDR3 extends over 13 amino acids. Germline assignment: CDR1 MNHEY and CDR2 SMNVEV (reference sequence). The J segment lost 9 bases and the V segment lost 7 bases, leaving 7 bases of the junction unmatched. CDR3 amino acids: CASKTGGYGEQFF. CDR3 coding DNA: TGTGCCAGCAAGACAGGGGGGTACGGTGAGCAGTTCTTC.

This sequence joins TRBV19 and TRBJ1-1, with D uncertain. V was pared by 3 bases and J by 3 bases, with 20 bases between. In germline, CDR1 is LNHDA, CDR2 SQIVND (reference sequence). This CDR3 spans 17 amino acids. The CDR3 protein is CASSIRPLIRSDTEAFF. CDR3 sequence (DNA): TGTGCCAGTAGTATTAGGCCCCTCATCAGGTCCGACACTGAAGCTTTCTTT. Together with reference TRBV19 and TRBJ1-1, the CDR3 gives the full variable domain: DGGITQSPKYLFRKEGQNVTLSCEQNLNHDAMYWYRQDPGQGLRLIYYSQIVNDFQKGDIAEGYSVSREKKESFPLTVTSAQKNPTAFYLCASSIRPLIRSDTEAFFGQGTRLTVV.

As regards this clone: Other DNA variants within this sample encode the same CDR3. This sequence joins TRBV9 and TRBJ2-1; no clear D gene. Germline CDR1 is SGDLS and CDR2 is YYNGEE. Trimming shortened V by 6 bases and J by 1 base, and 11 bases separated the two germline ends. The CDR3 is 14 amino acids. CDR3 region: CASTGGQSYNEQFF. Here the CDR3 DNA reads TGTGCCAGCACCGGTGGGCAGTCCTACAATGAGCAGTTCTTC.

The V gene is TRBV7-9, the J gene TRBJ1-5, with D perhaps matching TRBD1 (6 bases). The V end lost 3 bases, the J end lost 2 bases, and 11 bases lay between the germline ends. The CDR3 is 15 residues long. Germline V gene lookup returns CDR1 SEHNR and CDR2 FQNEAQ (reference sequence). The CDR3 is CASSLDSGGNQPQHF. In nucleotides, the CDR3 is TGTGCCAGCAGCTTGGATTCAGGGGGCAATCAGCCCCAGCATTTT.

The chain couples TRBV11-3 to TRBJ2-5; 9 bases are a match to TRBD2. The closer fit of TRBJ2-7 to the DNA end suggests the J call may be wrong. Germline CDR1 reads SGHNT; CDR2 reads YENEEA. The CDR3 totals 15 residues. CDR3 residues: CASSFSSGGNYEQYF. CDR3 nucleotide sequence: TGTGCCAGCAGCTTTTCCAGCGGGGGGAACTACGAGCAGTACTTC.

This clone has only a few counts. V gene TRBV9 combines with J gene TRBJ1-5, with 9 bases that match TRBD1. This CDR3 contains 14 residues. Germline CDR1 SGDLS, CDR2 YYNGEE. The V gene end was trimmed by 3 bases and the J gene end by 5 bases; junction bases not matched to a gene: 3. CDR3 in DNA: TGTGCCAGCAGCGACGGACAGGGGTATCAGCCCCAGCATTTT. This translates into CASSDGQGYQPQHF.

CDR3 residues: CASSLGGGGAFREQFF. The CDR3, as DNA: TGTGCCAGCAGCTTAGGCGGCGGGGGGGCCTTCCGTGAGCAGTTCTTC. The rearrangement uses TRBV13 and TRBJ2-1; TRBD2 agrees at 9 bases. CDR3 length: 16 residues. The V segment lost 0 bases and the J segment 9 bases; nucleotides outside the gene matches: 9. Germline-derived CDR1 and CDR2 are PRHDT and FYEKMQ (reference sequence).

The chain's CDR3 is CASSHASGSTDTQYF. Written as DNA, the CDR3 is TGCGCCAGCAGCCACGCCTCAGGAAGCACAGATACGCAGTATTTT. The chain recombines TRBV5-1 with TRBJ2-3, with unresolved D. CDR1 SGHRS and CDR2 YFSETQ come from the germline V gene. The length of the CDR3 is 15 residues. Trimming removed 4 bases at V and 0 bases at J, with 12 bases between.

In this sample, this clone turned up once. The chain uses TRBV7-9 and TRBJ1-6, with TRBD1 identical over 7 bases. Germline CDR1 and CDR2: SEHNR and FQNEAQ (reference sequence). CDR3 length: 13 amino acids. J lost 6 bases, V lost 5 bases, and 1 base had no gene match. The CDR3 reads CASSGQVNSPLHF. For the CDR3, the DNA is TGTGCCAGCAGCGGACAGGTTAATTCACCCCTCCACTTT.

CDR3 region: CASSQGEGTSTDTQYF. For the CDR3, the DNA is TGCGCCAGCAGCCAAGGGGAAGGGACTAGCACAGATACGCAGTATTTT. The chain links TRBV4-1 to TRBJ2-3; tentatively, D is TRBD2 (6 bases). The CDR3 extends over 16 amino acids. CDR1 is MGHRA and CDR2 is YSYEKL in the germline V gene. The V end lost 1 base, the J end lost 0 bases, and 11 bases lay between the germline ends.

This clone turned up a few times. This chain joins TRBV28 and TRBJ1-4; tentatively, D is TRBD1 (5 bases). The CDR3 totals 12 residues. The germline V gene encodes CDR1 MDHEN and CDR2 SYDVKM. Deletions cut 8 bases from V and 7 bases from J, with 11 bases between. The CDR3 region has the DNA TGTGCCAGCCAGGGTCCGGGTGAAAAACTGTTTTTT. This sequence encodes CASQGPGEKLFF.